The sequence of this T cell receptor beta chain was determined in a study of vaccination and CD4 T cells after COVID-19. Sequencing of the DNA from cultured CD4+ T cells was carried out with the Oncomine TCR Beta short-read assay. One entry per CDR3 protein results from TCRdb running MiXCR on the PCR reads. The repertoire consists of 16,000 or so distinct CDR3 sequences, with around 47% occurring once and the leading ten covering around 7.8%. This clonotype was seen a handful of times. Its cognate antigen is unknown. Treatment described: roughly 10-day PBMC culture with coronavirus spike peptide pools or control peptides (ViraFEST assay). Per the germline V gene, CDR1 is DFQATT and CDR2 is SNEGSKA (reference sequence). Trimming took 0 bases from V and 8 from J; bases not matched to a gene: 7. This CDR3 region has 16 residues.

The origin of this receptor is a human donor who had recovered from COVID-19. This chain joins TRBV20-1 and TRBJ2-2, with 12 bases matching TRBD2. The sequenced sample was CD4+ T cells from blood, cultured in vitro, obtained after SARS-CoV-2 vaccination. The CDR3 bases are TGCAGTGCTAGAGATTATGGACTAGCGGGAACGGGGGAGCTGTTTTTT. This translates into CSARDYGLAGTGELFF.